One T cell receptor (beta chain) is described in this entry. No antigen is known for it. This sample was taken from a study of cytomegalovirus exposure and HLA in healthy donors. Overall study results and limits: What TCR beta sequences reportedly achieved was accurate prediction of HLA-A and HLA-B alleles in most subjects. Most CMV-associated TCR beta chains were later found to appear HLA-restricted. Later examination showed HLA-associated TCR beta chains had greater clonal expansion than equally common others.

This cohort consisted of healthy bone marrow donors. PCR amplification relied on 60 Vbeta primers (plus 13 Jbeta primers). Some clones are missing from TCRdb's copy, which holds only in-frame ones; the method was immunoSEQ multiplex PCR. The repertoire has around 100,000 clones, around 75% of them found once; the top ten carry roughly a tenth. In germline, CDR1 is MNHEY, CDR2 SVGAGI. This CDR3 has 13 residues. The V and J ends lost 7 bases and 3 bases, in that order; junction bases with no gene match: 2. The sample was PBMCs. This receptor was obtained from a man aged 50-60 years in good health and CMV-seronegative. The rearrangement links TRBV6-5 to TRBJ2-7; 11 nucleotides line up with TRBD2. The CDR3 region has the DNA TGTGCCAGCAAGCTAGCGGGGGGCTACGAGCAGTACTTC. It translates to CASKLAGGYEQYF.